The 17 T cell receptor beta chains presented below share a single source sample, sequenced in a study of TIL therapy for anti-PD-1-resistant metastatic lung cancer. Specified time point: pre-treatment sample, taken before nivolumab and TIL therapy. The immunoSEQ assay was v3. The repertoire was sequenced with immunoSEQ multiplex PCR; TCRdb's copy has only in-frame clones and lacks some. The sample lists 35,000 or so clones; 73% were seen once. The input for sequencing was blood, taken at baseline. These receptors came from a person aged 25-85 years with non-small cell lung cancer.

The V gene is TRBV5-1, the J gene TRBJ1-1, with D maybe TRBD1 (5 bases). Per the germline V gene, CDR1 is SGHRS and CDR2 is YFSETQ. Between the trimmed V and J ends, which lost 0 bases and 1 base, there was a span of 7 bases. The CDR3 covers 14 residues. The CDR3 here is CASSLAGTNTEAFF. The CDR3 DNA reads TGCGCCAGCAGCTTGGCAGGGACGAACACTGAAGCTTTCTTT.

This chain connects TRBV11-2 to TRBJ2-1; 7 bases fit TRBD1. Germline trimming cut 4 bases from V and 4 bases from J; bases unmatched to any gene: 16. Germline V gives CDR1 SGHAT, CDR2 FQNNGV. The CDR3 totals 18 residues. Written as DNA, the CDR3 is TGTGCCAGCAGCTCCCCCGCCTGGGGACAGACTACATACAATGAGCAGTTCTTC. Protein sequence: CASSSPAWGQTTYNEQFF. Using reference TRBV11-2 and TRBJ2-1 for the parts outside the CDR3, the full variable domain is EAGVAQSPRYKIIEKRQSVAFWCNPISGHATLYWYQQILGQGPKLLIQFQNNGVVDDSQLPKDRFSAERLKGVDSTLKIQPAKLEDSAVYLCASSSPAWGQTTYNEQFFGPGTRLTVL.

This chain links TRBV29-1 with TRBJ2-1; D possibly corresponds to TRBD2 (6 bases). Looked up from germline, CDR1 is SQVTM and CDR2 is ANQGSEA. The CDR3 sequence is 14 residues long. The V and J ends lost 3 bases and 3 bases respectively, with 12 bases between them. The CDR3 spells CSVDQAGLYNEQFF. CDR3 nucleotides: TGCAGCGTTGATCAAGCGGGCCTCTACAATGAGCAGTTCTTC.

The rearrangement uses TRBV19 and TRBJ1-5, with D unclear. The CDR3 is made up of 16 amino acids. Germline-derived CDR1 and CDR2 are LNHDA and SQIVND (reference sequence). Trimming removed 0 bases from V and 4 bases from J, with 13 bases in between. The CDR3 sequence is CASSIEEGRLNQPQHF. Written as DNA, the CDR3 is TGTGCCAGTAGTATAGAAGAGGGAAGGCTAAATCAGCCCCAGCATTTT.

This chain links TRBV19 with TRBJ1-6; D gene unclear. Trimming took 5 bases from V and 7 from J, leaving 9 bases between them. The CDR3 extends over 13 amino acids. Germline V CDR1 and CDR2: LNHDA, SQIVND (reference sequence). In nucleotides, the CDR3 is TGTGCCAGTAGTTACTGGGGAAATTCACCCCTCCACTTT. It specifies CASSYWGNSPLHF. The full variable domain, in which reference TRBV19 and TRBJ1-6 provide the parts outside the CDR3, is DGGITQSPKYLFRKEGQNVTLSCEQNLNHDAMYWYRQDPGQGLRLIYYSQIVNDFQKGDIAEGYSVSREKKESFPLTVTSAQKNPTAFYLCASSYWGNSPLHFGNGTRLTVT.

The V call is TRBV5-1, the J call TRBJ1-3, with TRBD1 as a possible D gene (6 bases). Germline values: CDR1 SGHRS, CDR2 YFSETQ. The CDR3 extends over 14 amino acids. Trimming shortened V by 7 bases and J by 1 base, and 12 bases separated the two germline ends. CDR3 amino acids: CASGGGGSGNTIYF. The DNA for the CDR3 is TGCGCCAGCGGAGGGGGAGGGTCTGGAAACACCATATATTTT.

V gene TRBV19 combines with J gene TRBJ1-5; D may be TRBD1 (5 bases). The CDR3 has 17 residues. Germline CDR1 and CDR2: LNHDA and SQIVND (reference sequence). Trimming pared 9 bases from V and 4 bases from J, leaving 25 bases between. Written as DNA, the CDR3 is TGTGCCAGCACGAAAAGGGTGGAGACAGCCAAAAATCAGCCCCAGCATTTT. Protein: CASTKRVETAKNQPQHF. The full variable domain, with the rest looked up from reference TRBV19 and TRBJ1-5, is DGGITQSPKYLFRKEGQNVTLSCEQNLNHDAMYWYRQDPGQGLRLIYYSQIVNDFQKGDIAEGYSVSREKKESFPLTVTSAQKNPTAFYLCASTKRVETAKNQPQHFGDGTRLSIL.

This chain joins TRBV12-2 and TRBJ1-2. TRBV12-2 is a documented pseudogene. The CDR3 loop spans 14 amino acids. Here the CDR3 DNA reads TGTGCAAGTCGCTTAAGCCTAGGCGGCTATGGCTACACCTTC. Residues: CASRLSLGGYGYTF.

The V and J genes are TRBV7-2 and TRBJ2-6; D uncertain. Between the trimmed V and J ends, which lost 0 bases and 0 bases, there was a span of 6 bases. The CDR3 consists of 16 residues. Per germline, CDR1 SGHTA and CDR2 FQGNSA. CDR3 region: CASSLARSSGANVLTF. The CDR3 DNA follows: TGTGCCAGCAGCTTAGCAAGATCCTCTGGGGCCAACGTCCTGACTTTC.

The chain combines TRBV19 with TRBJ1-2, with D tentatively TRBD1 (6 bases). V was cut by 2 bases and J by 4 bases, with 20 bases left in between. This CDR3 spans 17 amino acids. Per the germline V gene, CDR1 is LNHDA and CDR2 is SQIVND (reference sequence). The CDR3 bases are TGTGCCAGTAGTATAAGCCTCGGAACAGGGAGGGGCTATGGCTACACCTTC. Its protein is CASSISLGTGRGYGYTF. Full variable domain (rest looked up from reference TRBV19 and TRBJ1-2): DGGITQSPKYLFRKEGQNVTLSCEQNLNHDAMYWYRQDPGQGLRLIYYSQIVNDFQKGDIAEGYSVSREKKESFPLTVTSAQKNPTAFYLCASSISLGTGRGYGYTFGSGTRLTVV.

V is TRBV9 and J is TRBJ2-1, with D unclear. Trimming removed 4 bases at V and 7 bases at J, with 12 bases between. The length of the CDR3 is 13 residues. CDR1 is SGDLS, CDR2 YYNGEE, per germline. The CDR3 sequence is CASSPTYRNEQFF. As DNA, the CDR3 is TGTGCCAGCAGCCCTACTTATCGGAATGAGCAGTTCTTC.

The CDR3 region has the DNA TGTGCCAGCAGCTTACGGGGACAGGGGTCCAATGAGCAGTTCTTC. Translating gives CASSLRGQGSNEQFF. The gene calls are TRBV7-9 and TRBJ2-1; the match to TRBD1 covers 10 bases. Trimming removed 2 bases from V and 6 bases from J; junction bases left unmatched: 4. This CDR3 contains 15 residues. In germline, CDR1 is SEHNR, CDR2 FQNEAQ (reference sequence).

This chain connects TRBV4-3 to TRBJ2-3; D gene ambiguous. This CDR3 is built from 15 residues. The germline CDR1 and CDR2 sequences are LGHNA and YSLEER. Trimming shortened V by 3 bases and J by 0 bases, and 10 bases separated the two germline ends. The CDR3 loop is CASSQTQASTDTQYF. DNA of the CDR3: TGCGCCAGCAGCCAGACTCAGGCTAGCACAGATACGCAGTATTTT.

This clone was counted between two and nine times. The gene calls are TRBV4-2 and TRBJ2-7; D not resolved. Germline lookup yields CDR1 LGHNA and CDR2 YNFKEQ. This CDR3 is 17 amino acids long. V shed 0 bases and J shed 5 bases, with 20 bases lying between them. The DNA for the CDR3 is TGTGCCAGCAGCCAAGAATTGTCTGCGCGCGTTATCGACGAGCAGTACTTC. Residues: CASSQELSARVIDEQYF.

This chain joins TRBV27 and TRBJ2-7, with 7 nucleotides matching TRBD1. The CDR3 totals 13 residues. After removal of 6 bases from V and 5 bases from J, the junction contained 7 bases not matched to a gene. CDR1 MNHEY and CDR2 SMNVEV come from the germline V gene (reference sequence). The CDR3 spells CASRTGTGNEQYF. CDR3 in DNA: TGTGCCAGCAGGACAGGGACGGGGAACGAGCAGTACTTC.

CDR3 protein: CASSVGTGWNQPQHF. CDR3 nucleotide sequence: TGTGCCAGCAGTGTAGGGACAGGGTGGAATCAGCCCCAGCATTTT. The V call is TRBV2, the J call TRBJ1-5; 9 bases agree with TRBD1. The CDR3 is 15 amino acids. V lost 4 bases, J lost 4 bases, and 5 bases stayed unmatched. The V gene's germline CDR1 is SNHLY and CDR2 FYNNEI.

This chain connects TRBV5-1 to TRBJ2-2; D is unclear. CDR1 and CDR2 (germline): SGHRS, YFSETQ. This CDR3 spans 12 amino acids. V was cut by 4 bases and J by 3 bases, with 4 bases left in between. CDR3 protein: CASSRHTGELFF. For the CDR3, the DNA is TGCGCCAGCAGCCGGCACACCGGGGAGCTGTTTTTT.